This TCR beta chain was captured in a study of cytomegalovirus exposure and HLA in healthy donors. The germline CDR1 and CDR2 sequences are SGHRS and YFSETQ. This CDR3 contains 13 residues. Trimming cost V 0 bases and J 3 bases, with 7 bases left between them. The PCR had 60 Vbeta and 13 Jbeta primers. This table comes from immunoSEQ multiplex PCR, and its TCRdb copy is limited to in-frame clones, with some not included. Altogether 170,000 or so clones are present, around four fifths being singletons, with the ten largest covering 1.9%. This clone was observed a single time. The sample taken for sequencing was PBMCs. The rearrangement joins TRBV5-1 to TRBJ2-7; the D is unclear. This clonotype originated in a man between 18 and 29 years old in good health and CMV-seronegative. The CDR3 DNA follows: TGCGCCAGCAGCTTGGGCCAGATCTACGAGCAGTACTTC. Protein product: CASSLGQIYEQYF.